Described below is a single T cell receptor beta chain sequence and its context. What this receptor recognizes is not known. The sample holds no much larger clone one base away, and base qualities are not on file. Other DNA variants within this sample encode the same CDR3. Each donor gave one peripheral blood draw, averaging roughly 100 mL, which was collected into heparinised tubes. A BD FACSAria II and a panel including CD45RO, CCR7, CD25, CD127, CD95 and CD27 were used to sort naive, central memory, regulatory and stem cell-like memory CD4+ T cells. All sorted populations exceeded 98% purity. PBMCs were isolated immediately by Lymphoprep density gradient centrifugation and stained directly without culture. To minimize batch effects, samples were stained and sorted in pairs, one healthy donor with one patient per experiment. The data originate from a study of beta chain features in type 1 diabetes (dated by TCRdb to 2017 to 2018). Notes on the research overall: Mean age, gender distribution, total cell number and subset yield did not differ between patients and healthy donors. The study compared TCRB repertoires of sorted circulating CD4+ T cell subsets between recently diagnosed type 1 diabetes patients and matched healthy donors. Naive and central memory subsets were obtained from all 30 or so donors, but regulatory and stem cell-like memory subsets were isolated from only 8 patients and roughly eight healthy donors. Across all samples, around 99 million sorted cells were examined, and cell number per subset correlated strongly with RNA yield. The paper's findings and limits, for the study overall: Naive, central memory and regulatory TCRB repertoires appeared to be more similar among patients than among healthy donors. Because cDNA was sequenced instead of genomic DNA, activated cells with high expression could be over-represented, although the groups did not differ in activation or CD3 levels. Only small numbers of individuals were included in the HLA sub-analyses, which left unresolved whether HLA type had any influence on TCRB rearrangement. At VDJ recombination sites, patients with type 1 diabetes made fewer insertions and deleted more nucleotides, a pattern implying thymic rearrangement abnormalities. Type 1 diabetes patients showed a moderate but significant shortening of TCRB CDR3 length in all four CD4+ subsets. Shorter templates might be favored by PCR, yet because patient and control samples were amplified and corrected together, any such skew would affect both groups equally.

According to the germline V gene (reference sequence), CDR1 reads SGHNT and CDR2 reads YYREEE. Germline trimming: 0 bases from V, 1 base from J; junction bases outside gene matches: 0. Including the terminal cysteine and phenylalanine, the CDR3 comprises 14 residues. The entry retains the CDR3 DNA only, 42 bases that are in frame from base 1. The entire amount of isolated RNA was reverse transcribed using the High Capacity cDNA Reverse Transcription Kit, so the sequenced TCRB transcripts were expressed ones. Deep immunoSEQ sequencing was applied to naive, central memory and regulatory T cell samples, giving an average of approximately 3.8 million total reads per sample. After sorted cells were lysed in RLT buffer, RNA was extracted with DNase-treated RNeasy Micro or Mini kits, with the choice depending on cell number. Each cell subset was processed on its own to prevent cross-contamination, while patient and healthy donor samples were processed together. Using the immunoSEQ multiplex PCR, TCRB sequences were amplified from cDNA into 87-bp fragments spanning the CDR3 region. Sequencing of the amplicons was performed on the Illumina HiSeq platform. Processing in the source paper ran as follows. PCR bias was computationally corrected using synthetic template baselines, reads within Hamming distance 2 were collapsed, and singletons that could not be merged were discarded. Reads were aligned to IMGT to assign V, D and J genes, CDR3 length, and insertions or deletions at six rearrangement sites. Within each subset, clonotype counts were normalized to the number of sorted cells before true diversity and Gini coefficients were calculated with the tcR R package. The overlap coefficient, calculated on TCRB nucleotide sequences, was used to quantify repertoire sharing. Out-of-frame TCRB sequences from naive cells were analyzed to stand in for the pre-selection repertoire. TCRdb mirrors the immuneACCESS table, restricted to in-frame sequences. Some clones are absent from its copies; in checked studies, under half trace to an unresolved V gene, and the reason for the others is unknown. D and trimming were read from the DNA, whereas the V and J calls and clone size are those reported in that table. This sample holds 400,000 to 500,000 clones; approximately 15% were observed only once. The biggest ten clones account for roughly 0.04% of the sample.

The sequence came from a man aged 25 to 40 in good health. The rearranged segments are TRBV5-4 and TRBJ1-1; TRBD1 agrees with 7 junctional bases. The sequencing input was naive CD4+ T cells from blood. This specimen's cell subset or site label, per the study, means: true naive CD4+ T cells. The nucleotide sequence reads TGTGCCAGCAGCTTGGGGACAGGGAACACTGAAGCTTTCTTT. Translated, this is CASSLGTGNTEAFF.